This TCR beta chain came from a study of T cell changes during pregnancy in multiple sclerosis. The repertoire was sequenced with immunoSEQ multiplex PCR; TCRdb's copy has only in-frame clones and lacks some. The sample holds 40,000 to 45,000 clones, about nine tenths seen once. This TCR was sampled from a female donor with multiple sclerosis, enrolled in a pregnancy study. The source material was CD4+ T cells from peripheral blood mononuclear cells, sampled before pregnancy.

CDR3 DNA: TGTGCCAGCAGCTCTCCTCTAGCGGGGGGACCTAGCTCCTACGAGCAGTACTTC. This encodes CASSSPLAGGPSSYEQYF. V gene TRBV5-4 combines with J gene TRBJ2-7; 11 bases are a match to TRBD2. Germline values: CDR1 SGHNT, CDR2 YYREEE (reference sequence). This CDR3 comprises 18 residues. V lost 3 bases and J lost 0; bases outside the gene matches: 11.